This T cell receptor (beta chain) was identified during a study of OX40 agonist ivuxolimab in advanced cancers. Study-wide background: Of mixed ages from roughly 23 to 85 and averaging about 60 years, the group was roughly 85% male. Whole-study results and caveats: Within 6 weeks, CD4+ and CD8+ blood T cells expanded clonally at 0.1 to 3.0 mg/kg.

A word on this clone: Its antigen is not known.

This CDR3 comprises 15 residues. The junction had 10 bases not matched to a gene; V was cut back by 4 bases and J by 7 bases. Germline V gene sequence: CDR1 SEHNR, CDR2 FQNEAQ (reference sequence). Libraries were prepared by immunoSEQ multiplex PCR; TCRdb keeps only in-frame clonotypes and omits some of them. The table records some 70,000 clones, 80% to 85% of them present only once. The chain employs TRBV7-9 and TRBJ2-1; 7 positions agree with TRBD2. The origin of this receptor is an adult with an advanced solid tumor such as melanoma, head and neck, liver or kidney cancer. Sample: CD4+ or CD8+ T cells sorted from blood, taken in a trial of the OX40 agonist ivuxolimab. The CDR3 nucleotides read TGTGCCAGCAGCTCTAGGGGCGGGAGTTGGAATGAGCAGTTCTTC. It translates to CASSSRGGSWNEQFF.